A single T cell receptor (beta chain) is shown here with its context. This clone was seen once. The target of this receptor is not known. No quality values exist for individual bases; no much larger clone is one base distant. This sample is part of a study of memory CD4+ T cells and cytomegalovirus serostatus (dated by TCRdb to 2018 to 2020). About the full investigation: A total of 33 healthy Belgian adults, of whom 9 were CMV seropositive and 24 were CMV seronegative, were included in the cohort. To replicate a published TCR-based CMV serostatus classifier, the researchers sequenced the CD4+ memory TCRbeta repertoires of a Belgian cohort whose cytomegalovirus serostatus was known.

The Quick-DNA Microprep Kit was used to extract genomic DNA from the sorted cells. Amplification of TCRbeta DNA was done with the immunoSEQ hsTCRbeta kit, following the protocol from the manufacturer. TCRbeta libraries were sequenced on an Illumina MiSeq instrument. From the authors' description of their analysis: Following removal of out-of-frame sequences, 2 million to 2.5 million distinct TCRbeta sequences were retained, with an average of roughly 70,000 per individual. Each individual was scored by the count of around 160 previously reported CMV-associated TCRbeta sequences and the total productive distinct TCRbeta count. A beta-binomial model was reimplemented in Python, and scikit-learn random forests with default parameters were trained on data from the US cohort. On the Belgian cohort, classifier performance was reported as the median AUC, along with percentile confidence intervals, across 10,000 bootstrap iterations. What TCRdb holds here is the immuneACCESS table cut down to in-frame rearrangements. Part of the clones is not present; checked against another copy, under half of the missing clones reflect an unresolved V gene, and the others are unexplained. V, J and clone size are those of that table, while D and trimming were read from the DNA. This sample holds roughly 50,000 clones; more than 70% were observed only once. 0.78% of the sample comes from the top ten.

At the junction V is shortened by 7 bases and J by 4 bases; bases outside the gene matches: 9. Its CDR3 holds 15 amino acids, cysteine through phenylalanine. The read is trimmed to its CDR3 DNA, 45 bases read in frame from base 1. Taken from the germline V gene, the CDR1 and CDR2 loops are SNHLY and FYNNEI. A FACSAria II was used to sort memory CD4+ T cells, defined as single viable CD3+CD4+CD8-CD45RO+ cells. CMV serostatus was determined with a Roche Elecsys assay detecting serum IgG against CMV pp150, pp28, p38 and p52. After the samples were thawed, total CD4+ T cells were enriched through positive selection using CD4 magnetic microbeads. The samples came from a different study that was designed specifically to examine the CD4+ T cell memory repertoire. Following standard operating procedures, peripheral blood mononuclear cells were isolated and cryopreserved, while serum was kept at -80 degrees C. The staining used CD3-PerCP (BW264/56), CD4-APC (RPA-T4), CD45RO-PE (UCHT1) and CD8-Pacific Orange (3B5) antibodies, and Sytox blue was used to exclude non-viable cells.

Results the study describes overall, beyond this receptor: Of 164 previously reported CMV-associated TCRbeta sequences, some 73 appeared in the CD4+ memory repertoires, each in one to five individuals. Unlike the original study, which covered naive and memory CD4+ and CD8+ populations, the Belgian study sequenced only CD4+CD45RO+ memory cells. The original-framework classifier achieved a median bootstrapped AUC of approximately 0.94 with a 95% CI of 0.76-1.00 on the Belgian cohort. For predicting CMV serostatus, the median bootstrapped AUC was about 0.95 using the original framework and over 0.9 using a US-trained random forest. The results were interpreted as suggesting that the CMV-associated TCR signature is largely present in the CD4+ memory repertoire.

Sequencing used memory CD4+ T cells from blood. The sequence came from an adult in good health and CMV-seronegative. Recombination connected TRBV2 to TRBJ2-2; TRBD1 lines up with 7 middle nucleotides. The sequenced DNA is TGTGCCAGCAAGACAGGGCCTCGAAGCACCGGGGAGCTGTTTTTT. Its coded protein is CASKTGPRSTGELFF.